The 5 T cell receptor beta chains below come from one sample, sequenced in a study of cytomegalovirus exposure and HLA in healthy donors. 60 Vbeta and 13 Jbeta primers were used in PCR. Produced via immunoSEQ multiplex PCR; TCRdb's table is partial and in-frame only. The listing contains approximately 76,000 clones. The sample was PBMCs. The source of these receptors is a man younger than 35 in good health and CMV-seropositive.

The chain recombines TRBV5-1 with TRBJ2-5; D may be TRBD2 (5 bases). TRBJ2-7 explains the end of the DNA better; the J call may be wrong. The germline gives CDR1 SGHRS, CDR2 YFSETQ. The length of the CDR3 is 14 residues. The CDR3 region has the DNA TGCGCCAGCAGCTCCCCTCAGGAGGACTCCGAGCAGTACTTC. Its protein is CASSSPQEDSEQYF.

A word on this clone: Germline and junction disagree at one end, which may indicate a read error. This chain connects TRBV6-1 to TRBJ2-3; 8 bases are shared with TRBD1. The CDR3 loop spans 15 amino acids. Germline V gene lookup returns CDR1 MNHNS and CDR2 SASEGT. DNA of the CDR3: TGTGCCAGCAGAGAAGGACAGGGATTGACAGATACGCAGTATTTT. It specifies CASREGQGLTDTQYF.

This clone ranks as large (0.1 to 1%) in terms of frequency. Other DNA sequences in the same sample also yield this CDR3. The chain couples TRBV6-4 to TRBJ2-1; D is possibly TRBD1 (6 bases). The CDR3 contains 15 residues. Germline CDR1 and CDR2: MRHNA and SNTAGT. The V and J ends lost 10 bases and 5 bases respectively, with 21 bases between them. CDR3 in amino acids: CAKTDRLIANNEQFF. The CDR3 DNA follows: TGTGCCAAGACGGACAGACTTATCGCCAACAATGAGCAGTTCTTC.

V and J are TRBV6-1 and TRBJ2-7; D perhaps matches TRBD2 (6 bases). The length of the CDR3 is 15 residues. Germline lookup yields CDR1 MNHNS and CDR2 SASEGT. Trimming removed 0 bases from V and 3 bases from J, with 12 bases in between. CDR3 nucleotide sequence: TGTGCCAGCAGTGAAGCGGAAGCGGGTGGCTACGAGCAGTACTTC. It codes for CASSEAEAGGYEQYF.

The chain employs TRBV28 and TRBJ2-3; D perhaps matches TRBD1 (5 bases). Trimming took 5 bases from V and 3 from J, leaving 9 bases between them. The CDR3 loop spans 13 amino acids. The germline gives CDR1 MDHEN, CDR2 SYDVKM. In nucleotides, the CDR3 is TGTGCCAGCAGTCCCCGACAGACAGATACGCAGTATTTT. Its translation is CASSPRQTDTQYF.